One sample yielded the 23 T cell receptor beta chains listed below, sequenced in a study of regulatory T cells in long-lasting Graves disease. Time point in this sample: newly diagnosed GD, antithyroid drugs for less than 3 months. The TCR library was made from RNA extracted from PBMCs. Arm-PCR of CDR3 regions and iRepertoire HTBI primers were the basis on which TCR beta libraries were built. Via MiXCR, TCRdb re-called the multiplex PCR reads, giving one row per CDR3 protein. Of hundreds of thousands of distinct CDR3 sequences listed, approximately 16% are singletons. The sample was also reused in another study, on T cells in Graves' hyperthyroidism and ophthalmopathy.

The sample in question was peripheral blood mononuclear cells (PBMCs), obtained at new diagnosis, from a patient treated with antithyroid drugs. Receptor source: a woman aged 40 to 50 with Graves disease.

This chain links TRBV12-5 with TRBJ1-3; unclear D gene. Trimming shortened V by 1 base and J by 8 bases, and 15 bases separated the two germline ends. Germline assignment: CDR1 LGHNT and CDR2 FRNRAP. The CDR3 runs 15 residues. CDR3 amino acids: CASGLAPGPKDTIYF. The DNA for the CDR3 is TGTGCTAGTGGTTTGGCCCCGGGCCCGAAGGACACCATATATTTT.

This clonotype has ten or more counts. This rearrangement joins TRBV6-2 or TRBV6-3 to TRBJ2-3, with TRBD1 identical over 7 bases. CDR1 and CDR2 (germline): MNHEY, SVGEGT. This CDR3 is built from 15 residues. With 7 bases clipped from V and 2 bases from J, the junction kept 9 bases outside the gene matches. The CDR3 sequence: CASTQRQGYTDTQYF. The CDR3 DNA sequence: TGTGCCAGCACCCAGAGACAGGGTTACACAGATACGCAGTATTTT.

This clonotype was counted at least ten times. The chain recombines TRBV24-1 with TRBJ2-3, with 7 bases identical to TRBD2. CDR3 size: 17 residues. Trimming cost V 0 bases and J 4 bases; bases outside gene matches: 9. CDR1 and CDR2 from the germline V gene are KGHDR and SFDVKD. CDR3 nucleotide sequence: TGTGCCACCAGTGATTTGAAGGCGGGAGTGGTGTCAGATACGCAGTATTTT. Amino acids: CATSDLKAGVVSDTQYF.

This clonotype was observed a few times. V and J are TRBV29-1 and TRBJ2-5; unclear D gene. Trimming removed 5 bases from V and 5 bases from J, with 6 bases in between. The CDR3 extends over 10 amino acids. CDR1 and CDR2 from the germline V gene are SQVTM and ANQGSEA. This CDR3 is CSVFRETQYF. The DNA for the CDR3 is TGCAGCGTTTTCCGGGAGACCCAGTACTTC.

About this clonotype itself: A much larger clone is a single base away; this may be a read error. The rearrangement uses TRBV3-1 and TRBJ1-1; D gene uncertain. The CDR3 loop spans 14 amino acids. With 0 bases removed from V and 2 bases from J, the gap between germline ends came to 7 bases. Germline V lookup: CDR1 LGHDT, CDR2 YNNKEL (reference sequence). This CDR3 is CASSQDNTNTEAFF. The CDR3 DNA is TGTGCCAGCAGCCAAGATAACACAAACACTGAAGCTTTCTTT.

The J gene is TRBJ2-1, the V gene TRBV19; TRBD2 aligns across 10 bases. With V trimmed by 5 bases and J by 7 bases, 8 bases remained unmatched. The CDR3 runs to 15 residues. From germline, CDR1 is LNHDA and CDR2 SQIVND (reference sequence). CDR3 residues: CASSATSGKKNEQFF. The CDR3 DNA follows: TGTGCCAGTAGTGCCACTAGCGGGAAGAAGAATGAGCAGTTCTTC.

This clonotype was seen at least ten times. This chain links TRBV6-1 with TRBJ2-3, with 12 bases aligning to TRBD2. Trimming cost V 7 bases and J 2 bases; bases outside gene matches: 4. This CDR3 is built from 15 residues. Germline-derived CDR1 and CDR2 are MNHNS and SASEGT. Here the CDR3 reads CASTRTSGNTDTQYF. In DNA, the CDR3 is TGTGCCAGCACCAGGACTAGCGGGAACACAGATACGCAGTATTTT.

This clonotype has more than one count but fewer than ten. V gene TRBV20-1 combines with J gene TRBJ2-2, with 8 nucleotides matching TRBD1. V was pared by 0 bases and J by 7 bases, with 4 bases of the junction left unmatched. This CDR3 has 14 amino acids. Germline CDR1 DFQATT, CDR2 SNEGSKA (reference sequence). CDR3 region: CSAREDRGIGELFF. The CDR3 region has the DNA TGCAGTGCTAGAGAAGACAGGGGAATCGGGGAGCTGTTTTTT.

This clonotype was observed at least ten times. The CDR3 coding sequence is TGTGCCAGCAAAAGAGGGGTCGAGCAGTACTTC. Residues: CASKRGVEQYF. The chain couples TRBV27 to TRBJ2-7; D is possibly TRBD1 or TRBD2 (5 bases each). CDR3 size: 11 residues. With 7 bases removed from V and 6 bases from J, the gap between germline ends came to 10 bases. Germline V gene data show CDR1 as MNHEY and CDR2 as SMNVEV (reference sequence).

In this sample, this clonotype turned up many times. This rearrangement joins TRBV28 to TRBJ2-1, with 9 nucleotides matching TRBD2. Germline values: CDR1 MDHEN, CDR2 SYDVKM. The CDR3 loop spans 15 amino acids. Unmatched junction bases numbered 12, after V lost 6 bases and J lost 9 bases. DNA of the CDR3: TGTGCCAGCAGCCCCCCGAGACTAGCGGTAACTGAGCAGTTCTTC. Its translation: CASSPPRLAVTEQFF.

The rearrangement joins TRBV18 to TRBJ2-2; 9 bases align to TRBD1. The CDR3 contains 16 residues. CDR1 is KGHSH, CDR2 LQKENI, per germline. With V trimmed by 4 bases and J by 0 bases, 3 bases remained unmatched. CDR3 sequence: CASSLTGGANTGELFF. For the CDR3, the DNA is TGTGCCAGCTCACTAACAGGGGGCGCGAACACCGGGGAGCTGTTTTTT.

This clonotype was counted at least ten times. The CDR3 DNA follows: TGTGCCAGCAACAATCCCGGGGCCGTGAACACTGAAGCTTTCTTT. Protein product: CASNNPGAVNTEAFF. V usage is TRBV12-3 or TRBV12-4 and J usage is TRBJ1-1; tentatively, D is TRBD1 (5 bases). CDR3 size: 15 residues. The V gene lost 7 bases and the J gene lost 0 bases, with 15 bases spanning the gap.

This clonotype was counted ten times or more. The rearrangement joins TRBV28 to TRBJ2-7; 9 positions match TRBD1. The CDR3 is 16 amino acids. CDR1 and CDR2 from the germline V gene are MDHEN and SYDVKM. The ends lost 5 bases at V and 0 bases at J; junction bases unmatched: 8. The chain's CDR3 is CASSPQGAFLSYEQYF. As DNA, the CDR3 is TGTGCCAGCAGTCCACAGGGGGCCTTCCTCTCCTACGAGCAGTACTTC.

The rearrangement joins TRBV27 to TRBJ2-2; D remains ambiguous. The CDR3 length is 15 residues. Germline V lookup: CDR1 MNHEY, CDR2 SMNVEV (reference sequence). V was shortened by 3 bases and J by 4 bases, with 12 bases between the two germline ends. CDR3 amino acids: CASSLASPGTGELFF. DNA of the CDR3: TGTGCCAGCAGTTTGGCATCCCCGGGCACCGGGGAGCTGTTTTTT.

This clonotype occurred many times. The CDR3, as DNA: TGTGCCAGCAGCCAAGCCTCCGGGACAGGAGCCTTAACCCAGTACTTC. It is translated as CASSQASGTGALTQYF. The chain is built from TRBV3-1 and TRBJ2-5; 8 bases match TRBD1. V lost 1 base, J lost 8 bases, and 12 bases stayed unmatched. CDR3 length: 16 amino acids. Germline values: CDR1 LGHDT, CDR2 YNNKEL (reference sequence).

In its sample, this clonotype was seen many times. CDR3 amino acids: CASSLEGGYGNEQFF. DNA for the CDR3: TGTGCCAGCAGTTTGGAGGGAGGTTATGGCAATGAGCAGTTCTTC. The genes are TRBV27 and TRBJ2-1; weak D call: TRBD2 (6 bases). The CDR3 has 15 residues. The V end lost 3 bases, the J end lost 6 bases, and 15 bases lay between the germline ends. Germline-derived CDR1 and CDR2 are MNHEY and SMNVEV (reference sequence).

This clonotype has only a few counts. V usage is TRBV5-8 and J usage is TRBJ1-5; the D gene is possibly TRBD1 (6 bases). Germline-derived CDR1 and CDR2 are SGHTS and YDEGEE. Deletions cut 1 base from V and 5 bases from J, with 10 bases between. CDR3 size: 14 residues. CDR3 coding DNA: TGTGCCAGCAGCTTGAAAACAGGGTATCAGCCCCAGCATTTT. Its protein is CASSLKTGYQPQHF.

Here the CDR3 DNA reads TGTGCCAGCAGCGACCGACCCCTTTACAATGAGCAGTTCTTC. It translates to CASSDRPLYNEQFF. The V and J genes are TRBV9 and TRBJ2-1; D not resolved. Germline V CDR1 and CDR2: SGDLS, YYNGEE. CDR3 length: 14 amino acids. V dropped 3 bases and J dropped 4 bases, with 11 bases sitting between them. Variable domain in full (rest from reference TRBV9 and TRBJ2-1): DSGVTQTPKHLITATGQRVTLRCSPRSGDLSVYWYQQSLDQGLQFLIQYYNGEERAKGNILERFSAQQFPDLHSELNLSSLELGDSALYFCASSDRPLYNEQFFGPGTRLTVL.

This clonotype was seen ten or more times. This chain connects TRBV5-6 to TRBJ2-1; D perhaps matches TRBD2 (6 bases). Trimming took 5 bases from V and 1 from J, leaving 16 bases between them. The CDR3 sequence is 16 residues long. Germline V gene lookup returns CDR1 SGHDT and CDR2 YYEEEE. The CDR3 nucleotides are TGTGCCAGCAGTCCCCGCGGGATCTCTTCCTACAATGAGCAGTTCTTC. As protein: CASSPRGISSYNEQFF.

This chain connects TRBV6-1 to TRBJ2-3, with D uncertain. Germline lookup yields CDR1 MNHNS and CDR2 SASEGT. Trimming shortened V by 2 bases and J by 4 bases, and 7 bases separated the two germline ends. CDR3 size: 13 residues. Here the CDR3 reads CASSEYPPDTQYF. DNA of the CDR3: TGTGCCAGCAGTGAATATCCCCCAGATACGCAGTATTTT.

A word on this clonotype: One end of the junction fails to match germline, which may point to a read error. V gene TRBV20-1 combines with J gene TRBJ2-1; 15 bases are shared with TRBD2. The CDR3 consists of 15 residues. Germline CDR1 and CDR2: DFQATT and SNEGSKA (reference sequence). The CDR3 coding sequence is TGCGGTGCTAGGTCCGGACTAGCGGGGGGGAATGAGCAGTTCTTC. Translation gives CGARSGLAGGNEQFF.

This chain connects TRBV4-1 to TRBJ2-3; TRBD2 aligns across 10 bases. This CDR3 spans 19 amino acids. Germline V CDR1 and CDR2: MGHRA, YSYEKL. Unmatched junction bases numbered 14, after V lost 1 base and J lost 4 bases. CDR3 protein: CASSQVVALSGRLSDTQYF. The DNA of the CDR3 is TGCGCCAGCAGCCAAGTTGTTGCTCTTAGCGGGAGGTTGTCAGATACGCAGTATTTT.

This clonotype was picked up a small number of times. This chain connects TRBV11-2 to TRBJ2-2; D possibly matches TRBD1 or TRBD2 (5 bases each). CDR1 SGHAT and CDR2 FQNNGV come from the germline V gene. CDR3 length: 16 amino acids. V was cut by 5 bases and J by 3 bases, with 16 bases left in between. Here the CDR3 reads CASSPSGPGYTGELFF. In DNA, the CDR3 is TGTGCCAGCAGCCCCTCAGGGCCGGGATACACCGGGGAGCTGTTTTTT.